This T cell receptor beta chain derives from a study of OX40 agonist ivuxolimab in advanced cancers. Study overall: The treatment was a fully human IgG2 OX40 agonist, ivuxolimab. Study-wide results and limits: Partial responders at 0.1-3.0 mg/kg showed near-lowest clonal expansion.

Libraries were prepared by immunoSEQ multiplex PCR; TCRdb keeps only in-frame clonotypes and omits some of them. The table has about 27,000 clones, around 79% seen once. Germline assignment: CDR1 GTSNPN and CDR2 SVGIG (reference sequence). There are 14 residues in the CDR3. The ends were cut back, 0 bases at V and 3 bases at J, with 12 bases in the middle. About this clone itself: What it recognizes is unknown.

This receptor was taken from an adult with an advanced solid tumor such as melanoma, head and neck, liver or kidney cancer. This specimen consisted of CD4+ or CD8+ T cells sorted from blood, obtained in a trial of the OX40 agonist ivuxolimab. This chain connects TRBV30 to TRBJ2-7; maybe TRBD2 (6 bases). The CDR3 DNA sequence: TGTGCCTGGAGTGTACTAGCAGCCGACTACGAGCAGTACTTC. It translates to CAWSVLAADYEQYF.